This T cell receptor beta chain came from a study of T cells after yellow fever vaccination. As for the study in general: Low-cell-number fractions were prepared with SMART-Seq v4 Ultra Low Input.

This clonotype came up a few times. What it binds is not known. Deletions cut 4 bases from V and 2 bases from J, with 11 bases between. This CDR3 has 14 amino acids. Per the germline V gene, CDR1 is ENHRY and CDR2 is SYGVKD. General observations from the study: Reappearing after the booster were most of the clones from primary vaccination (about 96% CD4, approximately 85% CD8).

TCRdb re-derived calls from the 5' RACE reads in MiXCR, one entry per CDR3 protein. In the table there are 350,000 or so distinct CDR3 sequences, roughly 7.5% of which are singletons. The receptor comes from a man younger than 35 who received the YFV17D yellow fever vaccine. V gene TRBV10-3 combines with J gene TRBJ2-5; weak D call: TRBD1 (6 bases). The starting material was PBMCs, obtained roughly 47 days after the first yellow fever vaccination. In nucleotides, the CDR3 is TGTGCCATCAGTGTGTTAGGGGGACAAGAGACCCAGTACTTC. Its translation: CAISVLGGQETQYF.